The T cell receptor beta chain under discussion was sequenced for a study of blood T cell repertoires in COVID-19. Method: immunoSEQ multiplex PCR; TCRdb's copy keeps in-frame clones and lacks some. The sample lists under 85,000 clones, under 80% occurring once. Germline CDR1 and CDR2: WSHSY and SAAADI. V dropped 8 bases and J dropped 5; count of bases not matched to a gene: 7. The CDR3 runs 14 residues. This TCR came from a woman older than 75 with active or convalescent COVID-19. The chain uses TRBV10-2 and TRBJ2-7; 12 bases match TRBD2. The specimen was peripheral blood. The CDR3 region has the DNA TGCGCCAGCGGCTCTAGCGGGGGGGTTAACGAGCAGTACTTC. It specifies CASGSSGGVNEQYF.